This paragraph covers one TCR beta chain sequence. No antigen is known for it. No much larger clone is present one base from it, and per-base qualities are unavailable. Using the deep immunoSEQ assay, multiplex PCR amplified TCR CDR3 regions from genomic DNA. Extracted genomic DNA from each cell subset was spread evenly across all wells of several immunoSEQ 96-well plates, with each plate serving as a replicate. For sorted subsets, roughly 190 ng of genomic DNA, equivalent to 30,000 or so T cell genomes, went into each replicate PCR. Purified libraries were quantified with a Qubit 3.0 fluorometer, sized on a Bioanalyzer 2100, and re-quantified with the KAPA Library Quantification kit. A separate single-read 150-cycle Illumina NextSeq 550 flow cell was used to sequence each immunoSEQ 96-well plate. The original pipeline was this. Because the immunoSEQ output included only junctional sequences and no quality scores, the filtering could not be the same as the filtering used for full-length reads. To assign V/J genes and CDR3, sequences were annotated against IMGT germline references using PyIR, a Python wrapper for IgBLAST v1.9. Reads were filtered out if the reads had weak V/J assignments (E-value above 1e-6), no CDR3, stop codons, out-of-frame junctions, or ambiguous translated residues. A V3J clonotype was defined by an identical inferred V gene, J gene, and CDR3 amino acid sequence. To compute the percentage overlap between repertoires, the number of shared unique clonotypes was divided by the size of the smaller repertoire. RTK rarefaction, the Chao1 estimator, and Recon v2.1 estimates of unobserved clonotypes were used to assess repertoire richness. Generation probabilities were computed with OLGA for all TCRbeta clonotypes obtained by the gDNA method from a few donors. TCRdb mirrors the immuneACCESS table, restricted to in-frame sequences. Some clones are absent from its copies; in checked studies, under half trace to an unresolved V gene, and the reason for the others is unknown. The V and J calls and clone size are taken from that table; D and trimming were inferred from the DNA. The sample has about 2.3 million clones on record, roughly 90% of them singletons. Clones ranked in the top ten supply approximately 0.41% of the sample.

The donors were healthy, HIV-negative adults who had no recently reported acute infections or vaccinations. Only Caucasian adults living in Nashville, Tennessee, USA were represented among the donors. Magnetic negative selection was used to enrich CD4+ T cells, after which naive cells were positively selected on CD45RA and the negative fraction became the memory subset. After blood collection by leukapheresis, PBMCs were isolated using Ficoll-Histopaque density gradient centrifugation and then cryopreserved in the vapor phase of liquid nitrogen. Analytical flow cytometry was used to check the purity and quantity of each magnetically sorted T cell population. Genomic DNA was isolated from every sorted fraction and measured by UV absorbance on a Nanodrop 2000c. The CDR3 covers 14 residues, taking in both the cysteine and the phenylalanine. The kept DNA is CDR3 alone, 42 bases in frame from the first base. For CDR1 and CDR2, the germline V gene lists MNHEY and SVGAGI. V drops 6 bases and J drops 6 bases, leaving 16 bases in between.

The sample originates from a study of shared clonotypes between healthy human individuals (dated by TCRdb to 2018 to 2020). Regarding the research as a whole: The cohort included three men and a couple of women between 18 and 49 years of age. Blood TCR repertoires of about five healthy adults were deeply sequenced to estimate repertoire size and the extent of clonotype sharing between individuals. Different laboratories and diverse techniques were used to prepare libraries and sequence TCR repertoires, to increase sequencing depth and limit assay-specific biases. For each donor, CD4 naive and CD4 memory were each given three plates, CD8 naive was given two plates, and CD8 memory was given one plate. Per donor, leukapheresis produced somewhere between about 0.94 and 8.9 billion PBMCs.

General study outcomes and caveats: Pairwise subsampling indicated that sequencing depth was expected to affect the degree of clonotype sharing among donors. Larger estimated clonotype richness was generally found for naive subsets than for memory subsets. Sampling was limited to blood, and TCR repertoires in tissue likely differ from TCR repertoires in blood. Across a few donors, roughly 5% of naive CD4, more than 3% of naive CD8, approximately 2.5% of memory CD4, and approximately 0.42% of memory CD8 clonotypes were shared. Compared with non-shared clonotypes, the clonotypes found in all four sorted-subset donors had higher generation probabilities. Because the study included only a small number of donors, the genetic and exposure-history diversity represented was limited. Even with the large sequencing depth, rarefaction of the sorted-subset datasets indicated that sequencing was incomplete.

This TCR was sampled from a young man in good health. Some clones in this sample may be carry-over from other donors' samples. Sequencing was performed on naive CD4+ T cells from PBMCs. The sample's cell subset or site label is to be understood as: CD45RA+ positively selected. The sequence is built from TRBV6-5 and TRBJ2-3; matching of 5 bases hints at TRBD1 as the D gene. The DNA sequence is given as TGTGCCAGCAGGTCAAGTAGGGGCTTTGATACGCAGTATTTT. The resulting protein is CASRSSRGFDTQYF.